This T cell receptor (beta chain) was retrieved from a study of cytomegalovirus exposure and HLA in healthy donors. Study-wide findings and caveats: CMV serostatus alone was available as immune exposure information. An apparent linkage of common viral pathogens to several of the most significant clusters emerged in a later analysis.

The CDR3 has 15 residues. CDR1 is SGHTS and CDR2 is YDEGEE in the germline V gene. V was clipped by 2 bases and J by 2 bases, with 14 bases between them. The study ran its PCR with 60 Vbeta and 13 Jbeta primers. Under the authors' procedure: An analysis performed later counted roughly 80 million unique TCR beta chains (roughly 11 million of them shared). This table comes from immunoSEQ multiplex PCR, and its TCRdb copy is limited to in-frame clones, with some not included. V, J and clone size are those of that table, while D and trimming were read from the DNA. The sample records 150,000 to 200,000 clones, roughly three quarters being singletons. Details on this clone: What it binds is unknown.

This chain connects TRBV5-8 to TRBJ2-7; D might be TRBD1 (7 bases). The sample taken for sequencing was PBMCs. The clonotype comes from a male donor in good health and CMV-seronegative. The CDR3 loop is CASSLQQGRPYEQYF. CDR3 nucleotide sequence: TGTGCCAGCAGCTTACAACAGGGGAGGCCCTACGAGCAGTACTTC.